A selection of T cell receptor beta chains follows, all from one sample in a study of cytomegalovirus exposure and HLA in healthy donors. Assay: immunoSEQ multiplex PCR; the TCRdb copy retains only in-frame clones and omits some. The sample consists of some 180,000 clones, 75% to 85% of them appearing once. Sequenced sample: PBMCs. These receptors came from a woman aged 30 to 39 in good health and CMV-seropositive. Both conserved end residues are part of each CDR3. The D gene is left open where the match is weak. Clone size is not always given. Where it is, it says once, few, many or a class for expanded clones.

J gene | clone size | V gene | D gene | CDR3 protein | CDR3 DNA
TRBJ1-2 | few | TRBV30 | TRBD1 | CAWSGLGQGADGYTF | TGTGCCTGGAGTGGTCTGGGACAGGGGGCGGATGGCTACACCTTC
TRBJ1-3 | - | TRBV11-2 | - | CASSQTGLSGNTIYF | TGTGCCAGCAGCCAAACAGGGCTCTCTGGAAACACCATATATTTT
TRBJ1-5 | - | TRBV6-1 | - | CASSERQVNQPQHF | TGTGCCAGCAGTGAGAGACAGGTCAATCAGCCCCAGCATTTT
TRBJ2-5 | - | TRBV11-1 | TRBD1 | CASGRGQGKETQYF | TGTGCCAGCGGGAGGGGACAGGGGAAAGAGACCCAGTACTTC
TRBJ2-3 | - | TRBV28 | TRBD1 | CASTRQGIADTQYF | TGTGCCAGCACCCGACAGGGGATCGCAGATACGCAGTATTTT
TRBJ2-7 | - | TRBV7-2 | - | CASSSSGTGLYEQYF | TGTGCCAGCAGCTCCTCCGGGACGGGACTCTACGAGCAGTACTTC
TRBJ2-7 | - | TRBV7-2 | TRBD2 | CASSPTGGGTRPYEQYF | TGTGCCAGCAGCCCGACCGGTGGGGGGACTAGGCCGTACGAGCAGTACTTC
TRBJ1-4 | - | TRBV7-8 | TRBD1 | CASRDRGGEKLFF | TGTGCCAGCAGAGACAGGGGGGGGGAAAAACTGTTTTTT
TRBJ1-6 | - | TRBV6-1 | - | CASRPSGDNSPLHF | TGTGCCAGCAGGCCTTCAGGGGATAATTCACCCCTCCACTTT
TRBJ1-1 | - | TRBV6-5 | TRBD1 | CASSYGTGKFSTEAFF | TGTGCCAGCAGTTACGGGACAGGGAAATTCTCCACTGAAGCTTTCTTT
TRBJ2-7 | - | TRBV28 | TRBD1 | CASTTSPGQDRYEQYF | TGTGCCAGCACCACCAGTCCGGGACAGGACCGCTACGAGCAGTACTTC
TRBJ2-3 | once | TRBV19 | - | CASGDTGQLTDTQYF | TGTGCCAGCGGAGATACAGGGCAGTTGACAGATACGCAGTATTTT
TRBJ1-2 | - | TRBV11-3 | - | CASIALNMGYTF | TGTGCCAGCATCGCCCTAAATATGGGCTACACCTTC
TRBJ1-1 | - | TRBV11-1 | - | CASSLSGVTEAFF | TGTGCCAGCAGCCTGTCGGGGGTTACTGAAGCTTTCTTT
TRBJ1-2 | - | TRBV6-1 | TRBD1 | CASSEFTGTGASGYTF | TGTGCCAGCAGTGAATTTACCGGGACAGGGGCTAGTGGCTACACCTTC
TRBJ2-2 | - | TRBV7-2 | - | CASSTQITGELFF | TGTGCCAGCAGCACCCAGATCACCGGGGAGCTGTTTTTT
TRBJ2-1 | - | TRBV2 | TRBD2 | CASGQLAGVNEQFF | TGTGCCAGTGGGCAACTAGCGGGAGTGAATGAGCAGTTCTTC
TRBJ2-3 | - | TRBV5-1 | TRBD2 | CASSSGLAADTQYF | TGCGCCAGCAGCTCGGGACTAGCGGCAGATACGCAGTATTTT
TRBJ2-7 | - | TRBV19 | - | CASSSPGYSYEQYF | TGTGCCAGTAGTTCCCCAGGGTACTCCTACGAGCAGTACTTC
TRBJ2-7 | - | TRBV10-2 | TRBD2 | CATVDLAGVYEQYF | TGCGCCACTGTTGACCTAGCGGGGGTTTACGAGCAGTACTTC
TRBJ2-3 | - | TRBV9 | TRBD2 | CASSDRGGALGDTQYF | TGTGCCAGCAGCGACCGCGGGGGGGCTCTCGGAGATACGCAGTATTTT
TRBJ1-6 | - | TRBV29-1 | - | CSVKDNNSPLHF | TGCAGCGTGAAGGACAATAATTCACCCCTCCACTTT
TRBJ2-1 | few | TRBV19 | - | CASSISGSGGEQFF | TGTGCCAGTAGTATCTCGGGGTCGGGCGGTGAGCAGTTCTTC
TRBJ1-2 | - | TRBV4-2 | - | CASSQQTGLVYGYTF | TGTGCCAGCAGCCAACAGACAGGTTTGGTCTATGGCTACACCTTC
TRBJ1-6 | - | TRBV5-1 | - | CASSLSRNSPLHF | TGCGCCAGCAGCTTAAGCCGGAATTCACCCCTCCACTTT
TRBJ1-5 | - | TRBV28 | TRBD1 | CASSLFRGDSNQPQHF | TGTGCCAGCAGTTTATTCAGGGGGGATAGCAATCAGCCCCAGCATTTT
TRBJ2-1 | - | TRBV18 | TRBD1 | CASSRDRGNNEQFF | TGTGCCAGCTCAAGGGACAGGGGAAACAATGAGCAGTTCTTC
TRBJ1-2 | few | TRBV7-8 | - | CASRTPGGPAKGYTF | TGTGCCAGCAGGACTCCGGGGGGGCCCGCGAAAGGCTACACCTTC
TRBJ2-7 | - | TRBV7-2 | TRBD2 | CASSLDPSGSMYF | TGTGCCAGCAGCTTAGACCCTAGCGGGAGCATGTACTTC
TRBJ1-1 | - | TRBV7-9 | TRBD1 | CSSSSQGAETEAFF | TGTTCCAGCAGCTCTCAGGGGGCAGAAACTGAAGCTTTCTTT
TRBJ1-1 | - | TRBV5-4 | TRBD1 | CASSIQGPGTEAFF | TGTGCCAGCAGCATACAGGGGCCGGGTACTGAAGCTTTCTTT
TRBJ1-5 | - | TRBV28 | - | CASRNRGLNQPQHF | TGTGCCAGCAGAAACCGCGGACTCAATCAGCCCCAGCATTTT
TRBJ2-7 | - | TRBV19 | TRBD2 | CASSVAGVEQYF | TGTGCCTCATCCGTGGCGGGAGTTGAGCAGTACTTC
TRBJ2-1 | - | TRBV6-4 | - | CASSLARGTYNEQFF | TGTGCCAGCAGTTTAGCGAGAGGAACCTACAATGAGCAGTTCTTC
TRBJ1-4 | once | TRBV28 | - | CASRRAGQPNEKLFF | TGTGCCAGCAGGAGGGCGGGGCAACCCAATGAAAAACTGTTTTTT
TRBJ2-6 | few | TRBV2 | - | CASRAQGHLSGANVLTF | TGTGCCAGCAGGGCCCAGGGTCACCTTTCTGGGGCCAACGTCCTGACTTTC
TRBJ2-7 | - | TRBV7-6 | - | CASSSLVGVGSYEQYF | TGTGCCAGCAGCAGCTTAGTTGGAGTTGGGTCCTACGAGCAGTACTTC
TRBJ2-1 | - | TRBV5-4 | TRBD1 | CASSPTGQKYNEQFF | TGTGCCAGCAGCCCCACGGGACAGAAATACAATGAGCAGTTCTTC
TRBJ2-2 | once | TRBV7-9 | - | CASSLPLDAGELFF | TGTGCCAGCAGCTTACCTCTAGACGCCGGAGAGCTGTTTTTT
TRBJ2-3 | - | TRBV2 | TRBD1 | CASSVSGGEDTQYF | TGTGCCAGCAGTGTGTCAGGGGGCGAGGATACGCAGTATTTT
TRBJ1-2 | - | TRBV5-6 | - | CASSRGGLHGYTF | TGTGCCAGCAGTCGTGGGGGCCTCCATGGCTACACCTTC
TRBJ1-1 | - | TRBV5-6 | - | CASSPGDGLMNTEAFF | TGTGCCAGCAGCCCGGGTGACGGACTTATGAACACTGAAGCTTTCTTT
TRBJ1-1 | - | TRBV28 | TRBD1 | CAGSDRAGTEAFF | TGTGCCGGTTCGGACAGGGCGGGCACTGAAGCTTTCTTT
TRBJ2-1 | - | TRBV19 | TRBD1 | CASSTDRSHYNEQFF | TGTGCCAGTAGTACGGACAGGAGCCACTACAATGAGCAGTTCTTC
TRBJ2-2 | - | TRBV29-1 | TRBD1 | CSVSDRGLNTGELFF | TGCAGCGTCAGCGACAGGGGGCTGAACACCGGGGAGCTGTTTTTT
TRBJ1-1 | - | TRBV7-9 | - | CASSSRANTEAFF | TGTGCCAGCAGCTCCAGGGCCAACACTGAAGCTTTCTTT
TRBJ1-1 | - | TRBV10-3 | TRBD1 | CATQGGGNTEAFF | TGTGCCACCCAGGGGGGAGGAAACACTGAAGCTTTCTTT
TRBJ2-1 | - | TRBV5-1 | TRBD2 | CASSTLAGIYNEQFF | TGCGCCAGCTCTACTCTAGCGGGGATTTACAATGAGCAGTTCTTC
TRBJ2-5 | - | TRBV7-3 | TRBD1 | CASSTTGGTETQYF | TGTGCCAGCAGCACAACAGGGGGCACAGAGACCCAGTACTTC